Listed below are T cell receptor beta chains from one sample, sequenced in a study of T cell changes during pregnancy in multiple sclerosis. Only in-frame clones appear in the TCRdb table, and some are missing; sequencing was by immunoSEQ multiplex PCR. The table records roughly 72,000 clones, around 94% of them present only once. This specimen was CD4+ T cells from peripheral blood mononuclear cells, taken after pregnancy. The receptors shown here come from a female donor with multiple sclerosis, enrolled in a pregnancy study. Both conserved end residues are trimmed from each CDR3. The order of the fields is V gene, D gene, CDR3 protein. The D gene is left open where the match is weak.

>TRBV2|.
ASRNQGTTEAF
>TRBV28|.
ASSVSGPDTYEQY
>TRBV19|.
ASSLQGQNTEAF
>TRBV7-2|.
ASRFDSIVSGNTIY
>TRBV30|TRBD1
AWGQGSGNTIY
>TRBV5-1|.
ASSLSPVSSTDTQY
>TRBV6-5|TRBD1
ASSTGDQPQH
>TRBV30|.
AWSTIQDSTEAF
>TRBV5-5|TRBD2
ASYPGGRFYEQY
>TRBV7-8|TRBD2
ASSPRAGGRGDTQY
>TRBV29-1|TRBD2
SVIQRGLNEQF
>TRBV27|.
ASSMGGRVYEQY
>TRBV28|.
ASISGALNTEAF
>TRBV28|.
ASRRERAQY
>TRBV5-4|.
ASSLSRGNTIY
>TRBV7-7|.
ASSLGGTVRETQY
>TRBV19|TRBD1
ASSTTGGYQPQH
>TRBV5-1|TRBD1
ASSLSAQGFYNEQF
>TRBV28|TRBD1
ASRQDRPSNQPQH
>TRBV4-3|.
ASSQDRAVERQF
>TRBV28|TRBD2
ASRQSGTRINEQF
>TRBV19|.
ASSIGAPGYQPQH
>TRBV6-5|TRBD1
ASRMTGVWELF
>TRBV6-1|.
ASSVPYRDLNPSQPQH
>TRBV2|TRBD1
ASLRDRGDYGYT
>TRBV7-8|TRBD2
ASSRRVAGGIFSTDTQY
>TRBV9|.
ASSANNRAWQY
>TRBV6-6|.
ASSKGTSGPRQY
>TRBV11-3|.
ASSLDHVTEAF
>TRBV28|.
ASSLQLPNEQF
>TRBV5-8|TRBD1
ASRPDGTGVKGEQF
>TRBV11-3|.
ASSFGGNEQF
>TRBV10-3|.
AISDRVRNQPQH
>TRBV5-4|TRBD2
ASSREARNTGELF
>TRBV25-1|TRBD1
ASSANPGTGGSYEQY
>TRBV7-8|TRBD2
ASSWGTSGYPSRELF
>TRBV5-6|TRBD1
ASSFRDREFYEQY
>TRBV18|.
ASSRTEGDGYT
>TRBV19|.
ASSPRVGSEKLF
>TRBV7-9|.
ASSFSRPLTEAF
>TRBV28|TRBD2
ASSGLAGAYNEQF
>TRBV7-9|.
ASSLAVLAVEQF
>TRBV29-1|.
SVEILSGYT
>TRBV7-2|.
ASSLDLFQETQY
>TRBV7-9|.
ATRVGAQYTGELF
>TRBV9|TRBD2
ASSVSGSGGYNEQF
>TRBV28|TRBD1
ASSLETGAKDTQY
>TRBV28|TRBD1
ASSPPGWQGAYEQY
>TRBV5-1|TRBD1
ASSSYRGPDNEQF